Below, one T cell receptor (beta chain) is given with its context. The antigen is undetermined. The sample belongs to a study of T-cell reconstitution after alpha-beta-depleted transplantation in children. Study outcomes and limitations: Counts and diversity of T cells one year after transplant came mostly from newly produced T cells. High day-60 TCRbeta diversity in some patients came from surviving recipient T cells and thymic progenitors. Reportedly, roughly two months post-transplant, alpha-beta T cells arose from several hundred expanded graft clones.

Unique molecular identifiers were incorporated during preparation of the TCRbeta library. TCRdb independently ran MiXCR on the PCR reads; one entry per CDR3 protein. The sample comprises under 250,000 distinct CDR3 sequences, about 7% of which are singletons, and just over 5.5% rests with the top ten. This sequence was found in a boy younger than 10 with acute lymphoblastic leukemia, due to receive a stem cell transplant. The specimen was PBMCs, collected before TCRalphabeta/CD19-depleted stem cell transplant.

The CDR3 coding sequence is TGTGCCAGCAGCCAAGGTGGGTCTCCCTCGGGGCTTAATGAGCAGTTCTTC. It is translated as CASSQGGSPSGLNEQFF. The chain links TRBV3-1 to TRBJ2-1; D might be TRBD1 or TRBD2, each matching 5 bases. This CDR3 spans 17 amino acids. CDR1 is LGHDT, CDR2 YNNKEL, per germline (reference sequence). The ends were cut back, 1 base at V and 7 bases at J, with 20 bases in the middle.